This T cell receptor (beta chain) is from a study of T cells in Graves' hyperthyroidism and ophthalmopathy. As for the study in general: Blood was drawn when the patient was first diagnosed and still untreated. Study-wide results and limits: Most thyroid clonotypes expanded above 0.001 were also detected in blood. In validation, the model predicted ophthalmopathy. These predictions came a median roughly six months before onset.

On this clonotype itself: Antigen unknown.

Amplification of TCR beta CDR3 regions was performed using RNA transcripts as template. HTBI primers were the set used in a first-round RT-PCR of the TCR CDR3. TCRdb re-derived calls from the multiplex PCR reads in MiXCR, one entry per CDR3 protein. The sample lists 390,000 or so distinct CDR3 sequences, roughly 14% occurring once. The material sequenced was blood. This sequence originates from a man between 18 and 29 years old with Graves' ophthalmopathy.

CDR3 nucleotide sequence: TGTGCCAGCACAGGAGGCACCTACAATGAGCAGTTCTTC. Protein product: CASTGGTYNEQFF. The rearrangement uses TRBV19 and TRBJ2-1, with D perhaps matching TRBD1 or TRBD2 (5 bases each). Per germline, CDR1 LNHDA and CDR2 SQIVND (reference sequence). This CDR3 has 13 residues. Trimming removed 9 bases from V and 2 bases from J, with 11 bases in between.